The TCR beta chain under discussion was sequenced for a study of T cells in Graves' hyperthyroidism and ophthalmopathy. V lost 5 bases and J lost 4, with 13 bases in between. Germline V gene lookup returns CDR1 SEHNR and CDR2 FQNEAQ (reference sequence). The CDR3 is 14 residues long. Researchers barred patients who had uncontrolled infection, other autoimmune disease, pregnancy or lactation. TCR beta CDR3 regions were amplified from RNA transcripts. Primed by the HTBI set, a first-round RT-PCR was run on the TCR CDR3. TCRdb passed the multiplex PCR reads through MiXCR, listing each CDR3 protein once. The data contain more than 650,000 distinct CDR3 sequences, less than 15% of them singletons. This clonotype came up a few times. Antigen: not known. Study conclusions and caveats: Ophthalmopathy was identified by the model a median approximately 6.4 months ahead of onset. Blood also showed most of the thyroid clonotypes that were expanded above 0.001.

J is TRBJ2-3 and V is TRBV7-9; D perhaps matches TRBD1 (5 bases). Sample: blood. The TCR was taken from a woman under 30 with Graves' hyperthyroidism. In DNA, the CDR3 is TGTGCCAGCAGCCCGCGAGCAGGGTCAGATACGCAGTATTTT. It codes for CASSPRAGSDTQYF.